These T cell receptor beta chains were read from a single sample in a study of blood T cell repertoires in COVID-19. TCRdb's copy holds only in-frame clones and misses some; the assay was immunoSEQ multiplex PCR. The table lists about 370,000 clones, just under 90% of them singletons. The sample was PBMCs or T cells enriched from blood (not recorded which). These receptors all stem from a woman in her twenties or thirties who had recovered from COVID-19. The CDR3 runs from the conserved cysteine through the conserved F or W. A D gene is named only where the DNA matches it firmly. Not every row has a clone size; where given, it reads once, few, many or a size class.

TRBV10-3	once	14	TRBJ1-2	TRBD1	CAISGDRDGSGYTF	TGTGCCATCAGTGGTGACAGGGACGGGTCTGGCTACACCTTC
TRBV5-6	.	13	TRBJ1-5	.	CASSLGGIQPQHF	TGTGCCAGCAGCTTGGGAGGAATCCAGCCCCAGCATTTT
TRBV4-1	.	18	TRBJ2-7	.	CASSPMGGRGVFSYEQYF	TGCGCCAGCAGCCCCATGGGGGGCAGGGGGGTATTTTCCTACGAGCAGTACTTC
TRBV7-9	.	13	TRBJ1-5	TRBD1	CASSPTGGQPQHF	TGTGCCAGCAGCCCTACAGGGGGTCAGCCCCAGCATTTT
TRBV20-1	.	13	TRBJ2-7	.	CSASLTGSYEQYF	TGCAGTGCTAGTCTCACGGGCTCCTACGAGCAGTACTTC
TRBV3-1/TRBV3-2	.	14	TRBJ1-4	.	CASSQGVGREKLFF	TGTGCCAGCAGCCAAGGAGTGGGGAGAGAAAAACTGTTTTTT
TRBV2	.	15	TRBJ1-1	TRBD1	CASSQGQGLDTEAFF	TGTGCCAGCAGCCAGGGACAGGGTTTGGACACTGAAGCTTTCTTT
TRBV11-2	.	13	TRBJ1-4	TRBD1	CASSLDRGEKLFF	TGTGCCAGCAGCTTGGACAGGGGGGAAAAACTGTTTTTT
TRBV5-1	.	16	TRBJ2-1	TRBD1	CASSAISGTGNNEQFF	TGCGCCAGCAGCGCCATCAGTGGGACAGGGAACAATGAGCAGTTCTTC
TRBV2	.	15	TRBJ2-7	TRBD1	CASSEGGQGLYEQYF	TGTGCCAGCAGTGAAGGGGGACAGGGGTTATACGAGCAGTACTTC
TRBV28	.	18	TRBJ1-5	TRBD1	CASTHRWYVQGGDQPQHF	TGTGCCAGCACCCATAGGTGGTACGTGCAGGGGGGTGATCAGCCCCAGCATTTT
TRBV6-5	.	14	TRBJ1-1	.	CASSHRGQVVEAFF	TGTGCCAGCAGTCACAGAGGGCAGGTCGTTGAAGCTTTCTTT
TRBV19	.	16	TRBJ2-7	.	CASSISGRVEVYEQYF	TGTGCCAGTAGTATCTCGGGCAGGGTGGAAGTTTACGAGCAGTACTTC
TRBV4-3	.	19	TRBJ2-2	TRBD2	CASSQDLFSSGANTGELFF	TGCGCCAGCAGCCAAGACCTTTTTTCTAGCGGTGCGAACACCGGGGAGCTGTTTTTT
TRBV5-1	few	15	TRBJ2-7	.	CASSFGGQTSYEQYF	TGCGCCAGCAGCTTCGGGGGTCAAACCTCCTACGAGCAGTACTTC
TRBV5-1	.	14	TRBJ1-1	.	CASSAGPMNTEAFF	TGCGCCAGCAGCGCGGGACCGATGAACACTGAAGCTTTCTTT
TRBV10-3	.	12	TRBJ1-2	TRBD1	CAIRDRSRGYTF	TGTGCCATCAGGGACAGGTCTCGCGGCTACACCTTC
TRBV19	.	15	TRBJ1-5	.	CASSIGTGPNQPQHF	TGTGCCAGTAGTATTGGTACAGGACCGAATCAGCCCCAGCATTTT
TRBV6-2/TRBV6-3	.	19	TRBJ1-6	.	CASSSNRDKGEVNNSPLHF	TGTGCCAGCAGTTCGAACCGTGACAAGGGAGAGGTAAACAATTCACCCCTCCACTTT
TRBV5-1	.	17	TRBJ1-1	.	CASSLGGPDSGRTEAFF	TGCGCCAGCAGCTTGGGAGGCCCGGACTCCGGAAGGACTGAAGCTTTCTTT
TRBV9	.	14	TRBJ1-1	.	CASSKRQTNTEAFF	TGTGCCAGCAGCAAACGACAGACGAACACTGAAGCTTTCTTT
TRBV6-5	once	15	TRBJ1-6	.	CASSYYAGSGSPLHF	TGTGCCAGCAGTTATTATGCCGGGTCGGGTTCACCCCTCCACTTT
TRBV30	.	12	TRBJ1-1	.	CAWSETVTEAFF	TGTGCCTGGAGCGAGACAGTCACTGAAGCTTTCTTT
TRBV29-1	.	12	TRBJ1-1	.	CSVDPGETEAFF	TGCAGCGTTGATCCGGGGGAAACTGAAGCTTTCTTT
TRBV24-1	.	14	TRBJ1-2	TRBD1	CATSDRTGFYGYTF	TGTGCCACCAGTGATCGGACAGGGTTCTATGGCTACACCTTC
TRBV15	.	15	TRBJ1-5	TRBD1	CATSRNTKGQGPLHF	TGTGCCACCAGCAGGAATACGAAAGGACAGGGCCCTTTGCATTTT
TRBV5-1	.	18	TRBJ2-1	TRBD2	CASSLVLGSGLADNEQFF	TGCGCCAGCAGCTTGGTTCTAGGTTCTGGACTAGCGGACAATGAGCAGTTCTTC
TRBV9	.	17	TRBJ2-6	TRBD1	CASTMGQGAAGANVLTF	TGTGCCAGCACCATGGGACAGGGGGCTGCTGGGGCCAACGTCCTGACTTTC
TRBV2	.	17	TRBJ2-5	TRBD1	CASSPVRDRGYLETQYF	TGTGCCAGCAGTCCTGTCCGGGACAGGGGGTATCTTGAGACCCAGTACTTC
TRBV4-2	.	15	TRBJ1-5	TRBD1	CASSHAGDSDQPQHF	TGTGCCAGCAGCCACGCAGGGGACAGCGATCAGCCCCAGCATTTT
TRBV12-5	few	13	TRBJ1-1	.	CASGLVETARAFF	TGTGCTAGTGGTTTGGTAGAGACAGCCAGAGCTTTCTTT
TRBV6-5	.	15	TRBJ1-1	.	CASSNRGNMNTEAFF	TGTGCCAGCAGCAATAGGGGAAATATGAACACTGAAGCTTTCTTT
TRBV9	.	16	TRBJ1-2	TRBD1	CASSYGTGPLAPGYTF	TGTGCCAGCAGCTACGGGACAGGGCCTTTGGCCCCTGGCTACACCTTC
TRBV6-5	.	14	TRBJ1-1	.	CASGGRGSTGGAFF	TGTGCCAGCGGGGGCCGGGGATCGACGGGCGGAGCTTTCTTT
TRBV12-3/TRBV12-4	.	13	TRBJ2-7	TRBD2	CASRTAGPYEQYF	TGTGCCAGCAGAACAGCGGGACCCTACGAGCAGTACTTC
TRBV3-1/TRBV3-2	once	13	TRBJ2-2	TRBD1	CASSLDRAGELFF	TGTGCCAGCAGCCTCGACAGGGCCGGGGAGCTGTTTTTT
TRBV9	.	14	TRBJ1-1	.	CASSPLLKNTEAFF	TGTGCCAGCAGCCCCTTACTAAAAAACACTGAAGCTTTCTTT
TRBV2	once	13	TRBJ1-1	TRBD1	CATRGEVATEAFF	TGTGCCACCAGGGGGGAGGTAGCCACTGAAGCTTTCTTT
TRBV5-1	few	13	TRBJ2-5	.	CASSAQDWETQYF	TGCGCCAGCAGCGCCCAGGATTGGGAGACCCAGTACTTC
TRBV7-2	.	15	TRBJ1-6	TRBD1	CASSIRTGVNSPLHF	TGTGCCAGCAGCATCCGGACAGGGGTTAATTCACCCCTCCACTTT
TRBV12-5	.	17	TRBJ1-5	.	CASVLLHRVISNQPQHF	TGTGCTAGTGTCCTCTTACACAGGGTAATAAGCAATCAGCCCCAGCATTTT
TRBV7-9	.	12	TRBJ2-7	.	CASSYSSYEQYF	TGTGCCAGCAGCTACAGCTCCTACGAGCAGTACTTC
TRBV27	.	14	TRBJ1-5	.	CASSLDSVNQPQHF	TGTGCCAGCAGTTTGGACTCCGTCAATCAGCCCCAGCATTTT
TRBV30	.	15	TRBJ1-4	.	CAWSVGLATNEKLFF	TGTGCCTGGAGTGTCGGACTGGCAACTAATGAAAAACTGTTTTTT
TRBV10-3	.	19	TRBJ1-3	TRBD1	CAISHPPMTGEIPGNTIYF	TGTGCCATCAGCCACCCACCTATGACAGGGGAAATCCCTGGAAACACCATATATTTT
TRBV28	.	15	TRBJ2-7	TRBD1	CASSAHQLTGYEQYF	TGTGCCAGCAGCGCCCACCAACTGACAGGGTACGAGCAGTACTTC
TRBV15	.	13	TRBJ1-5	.	CATSGQSNQPQHF	TGTGCCACCAGCGGACAGTCCAATCAGCCCCAGCATTTT
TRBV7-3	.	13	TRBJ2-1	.	CASSPDSYNEQFF	TGTGCCAGCAGCCCTGACAGTTACAATGAGCAGTTCTTC
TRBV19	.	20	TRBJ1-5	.	CASSTRLSSRGAIRIQPQHF	TGTGCCAGTAGTACTCGCTTGTCCTCCCGGGGGGCCATTAGAATTCAGCCCCAGCATTTT
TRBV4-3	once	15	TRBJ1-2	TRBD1	CASSQDSGGFYGYTF	TGCGCCAGCAGCCAAGATTCAGGGGGCTTTTATGGCTACACCTTC
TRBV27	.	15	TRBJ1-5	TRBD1	CASSLFQGAGWPQHF	TGTGCCAGCAGTTTATTTCAGGGGGCGGGTTGGCCCCAGCATTTT
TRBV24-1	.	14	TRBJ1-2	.	CATSDTSSIRGYTF	TGTGCCACCAGTGACACAAGTTCCATTCGCGGCTACACCTTC
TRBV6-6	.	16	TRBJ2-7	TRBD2	CASSRGISGVAYEQYF	TGTGCCAGCAGTAGGGGTATTAGCGGGGTGGCCTACGAGCAGTACTTC
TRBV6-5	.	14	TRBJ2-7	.	CASSWRTDSYEQYF	TGTGCCAGCAGTTGGAGGACAGACTCCTACGAGCAGTACTTC
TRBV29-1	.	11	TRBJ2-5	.	CSVLIGETQYF	TGCAGCGTTCTAATTGGAGAGACCCAGTACTTC
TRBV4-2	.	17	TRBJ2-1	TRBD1	CASSQNPGPGGFNEQFF	TGTGCCAGCAGCCAAAATCCAGGGCCAGGGGGCTTCAATGAGCAGTTCTTC
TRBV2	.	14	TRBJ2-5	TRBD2	CASKGLEVLETQYF	TGTGCCAGCAAGGGACTAGAGGTATTGGAGACCCAGTACTTC
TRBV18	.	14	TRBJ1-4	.	CASSYDRSKVELFF	TGTGCCAGCTCCTACGACCGGAGCAAGGTAGAACTGTTTTTT